One sample yielded the 14 T cell receptor beta chains listed below, sequenced in a study of metastatic and nonmetastatic thyroid tumors. TCRdb re-clonotyped the PCR reads via MiXCR. Counted here are some 40,000 clones, approximately 13% occurring once; the ten biggest clones make up 8% to 10%. Before thyroid surgery, none of the patients had received any treatment. The sequenced sample was blood. The receptors were sampled from a female donor with papillary thyroid cancer or a benign thyroid nodule (not recorded which). Some clones in this sample may be carry-over from other donors' samples.

This clone has a handful of counts. The V and J genes are TRBV12-3 or TRBV12-4 and TRBJ1-3; tentatively, D is TRBD1 (5 bases). Trimming left V 2 bases short and J 4 bases short, with 15 bases between. The CDR3 has 16 residues. This chain's CDR3 is CASSLKWDDEGNTIYF. CDR3 nucleotides: TGTGCCAGCAGTTTAAAATGGGACGACGAGGGAAACACCATATATTTT.

This clone was seen at least ten times. V gene TRBV15 combines with J gene TRBJ2-2; perhaps TRBD2 as D (5 bases). V was trimmed by 4 bases and J by 8 bases, leaving 17 bases between them. CDR1 and CDR2 from the germline V gene are LNHNV and YYDKDF (reference sequence). This CDR3 is 15 amino acids long. This CDR3 reads CATSIPGIISGELFF. The DNA of the CDR3 is TGTGCCACCAGCATCCCGGGGATTATATCGGGGGAGCTGTTTTTT. Based on the CDR3 plus reference TRBV15 and TRBJ2-2, the full variable domain is DAMVIQNPRYQVTQFGKPVTLSCSQTLNHNVMYWYQQKSSQAPKLLFHYYDKDFNNEADTPDNFQSRRPNTSFCFLDIRSPGLGDTAMYLCATSIPGIISGELFFGEGSRLTVL.

The table lists this clone with many counts. This chain joins TRBV19 and TRBJ2-1, with D uncertain. The germline V gene has CDR1 LNHDA and CDR2 SQIVND (reference sequence). The CDR3 sequence is 12 residues long. The ends were cut back, 7 bases at V and 5 bases at J, with 9 bases in the middle. The CDR3 protein is CASMAGNNEQFF. The CDR3 DNA reads as TGTGCCAGTATGGCAGGAAACAATGAGCAGTTCTTC. The complete variable domain, with remaining parts taken from reference TRBV19 and TRBJ2-1, reads DGGITQSPKYLFRKEGQNVTLSCEQNLNHDAMYWYRQDPGQGLRLIYYSQIVNDFQKGDIAEGYSVSREKKESFPLTVTSAQKNPTAFYLCASMAGNNEQFFGPGTRLTVL.

This clone has a count of ten or more. This chain joins TRBV6-1 and TRBJ2-1; D remains ambiguous. From germline, CDR1 is MNHNS and CDR2 SASEGT. Between the trimmed V and J ends, which lost 7 bases and 8 bases, there was a span of 12 bases. The CDR3 extends over 12 amino acids. The CDR3 is CASTLEWDEQFF. The CDR3, as DNA: TGTGCCAGCACCCTCGAGTGGGATGAGCAGTTCTTC.

This clone was seen repeatedly, ten times or more. This sequence joins TRBV11-2 and TRBJ2-7; D is uncertain. The V and J ends lost 4 bases and 4 bases respectively, with 5 bases between them. The CDR3 spans 11 residues. Per the germline V gene, CDR1 is SGHAT and CDR2 is FQNNGV. CDR3: CASSSEYEQYF. The CDR3 nucleotides are TGTGCCAGCAGCTCCGAATACGAGCAGTACTTC.

This clone was recorded a few times. This may come from a read error, since a much larger clone is one base off. Within the sample, other DNA sequences also encode this same CDR3. V is TRBV2 and J is TRBJ2-5; maybe TRBD2 (5 bases). Per the germline V gene, CDR1 is SNHLY and CDR2 is FYNNEI. The CDR3 loop spans 14 amino acids. The CDR3 region is CASSEDYFPGTQYF. DNA of the CDR3: TGTGCTAGCAGTGAAGACTACTTTCCGGGGACCCAGTACTTC.

This clone was observed many times. This chain uses TRBV11-2 with TRBJ1-3, with a possible D match to TRBD1 (5 bases). The V end was cut by 4 bases, the J end by 3 bases, with 13 bases between. Germline V gene sequence: CDR1 SGHAT, CDR2 FQNNGV. This CDR3 spans 15 amino acids. For the CDR3, the DNA is TGTGCCAGCAGCTCCGGGACGGTCCTTGGAAACACCATATATTTT. Protein product: CASSSGTVLGNTIYF.

This clone has ten or more counts. This chain links TRBV7-3 with TRBJ2-1, with a tentative D call TRBD1 (6 bases). The CDR3 extends over 13 amino acids. Trimming took off 5 bases at V and 4 bases at J, with 9 bases between the two ends. Germline loops: CDR1 SGHTA, CDR2 FQGTGA. Here the CDR3 reads CASSVDSYNEQFF. DNA for the CDR3: TGTGCCAGCAGCGTGGACAGTTACAATGAGCAGTTCTTC. Drawing the rest from reference TRBV7-3 and TRBJ2-1, the complete variable domain is GAGVSQTPSNKVTEKGKYVELRCDPISGHTALYWYRQSLGQGPEFLIYFQGTGAADDSGLPNDRFFAVRPEGSVSTLKIQRTERGDSAVYLCASSVDSYNEQFFGPGTRLTVL.

This clone was recorded at least ten times. V and J are TRBV28 and TRBJ2-5; D remains ambiguous. This CDR3 is built from 11 residues. Deletions cut 5 bases from V and 7 bases from J, with 8 bases between. CDR1 and CDR2 from the germline V gene are MDHEN and SYDVKM. The CDR3 spells CASSPGGTQYF. The CDR3 coding sequence is TGTGCCAGCAGTCCAGGTGGGACCCAGTACTTC.

This clone was counted at least ten times. The chain carries TRBV19 and TRBJ2-5, with D uncertain. Trimming removed 6 bases at V and 4 bases at J, with 15 bases between. Germline CDR1 LNHDA, CDR2 SQIVND (reference sequence). This CDR3 has 14 amino acids. The CDR3 here is CASSVSDFGETQYF. In DNA form, the CDR3 reads TGTGCCAGTAGCGTAAGCGATTTTGGAGAGACCCAGTACTTC.

This clone has a count of ten or more. The chain carries TRBV6-1 and TRBJ2-5; D might be TRBD2 (6 bases). The CDR3 has 14 amino acids. Germline-derived CDR1 and CDR2 are MNHNS and SASEGT. The V end lost 5 bases, the J end lost 2 bases, and 12 bases lay between the germline ends. CDR3 residues: CASSQQSGQETQYF. In nucleotides, the CDR3 is TGTGCCAGCAGTCAACAAAGCGGGCAAGAGACCCAGTACTTC.

This clone was seen only a few times. This chain connects TRBV7-6 to TRBJ1-1, with D unclear. The CDR3 contains 13 residues. The V gene lost 7 bases and the J gene lost 5 bases, with 14 bases spanning the gap. Germline V CDR1 and CDR2: SGHVS, FNYEAQ. The CDR3 nucleotides read TGTGCCAGCATCTTGAGCCAGAAGACTGAAGCTTTCTTT. Translating gives CASILSQKTEAFF.

Comments on this clone: This may arise from a read error, as a much more abundant clone is one base away. The V and J genes are TRBV7-9 and TRBJ1-1; D remains ambiguous. CDR1 and CDR2 (germline): SEHNR, FQNEAQ (reference sequence). The CDR3 extends over 14 amino acids. V lost 2 bases and J 11 bases, leaving 18 bases between the germline ends. The CDR3 sequence: CASSLIEGVDTAFF. In DNA form, the CDR3 reads TGTGCCAGCAGCTTAATCGAGGGAGTCGACACGGCTTTCTTT.

V usage is TRBV12-3 or TRBV12-4 and J usage is TRBJ1-6; 9 positions agree with TRBD1. The CDR3 spans 14 residues. The junction had 8 bases not matched to a gene; V was cut back by 6 bases and J by 11 bases. CDR3 in amino acids: CASRRGQGGTPLHF. DNA of the CDR3: TGTGCCAGCAGACGGGGACAGGGCGGGACACCCCTCCACTTT.